This T cell receptor beta chain was identified in a study of OX40 agonist ivuxolimab in advanced cancers. Turning to the study itself: All patients had ivuxolimab intravenously every 2 weeks at 0.01 to 10 mg/kg. Prior anti-PD-1, anti-PD-L1 or anti-CTLA-4 therapy was allowed; around 40% had some. Notes on the study in general: Expansion of clones was among the lowest in partial responders at 0.1-3.0 mg/kg.

The CDR3 contains 13 residues. Germline V lookup: CDR1 GTSNPN, CDR2 SVGIG (reference sequence). Trimming shortened V by 3 bases and J by 7 bases, and 13 bases separated the two germline ends. In regard to this clone: Its antigen is as yet unknown.

Repertoires were generated with immunoSEQ multiplex PCR, while TCRdb's copy carries only in-frame clones and drops some. The profile shows about 91,000 clones, approximately 85% of them singletons. The source was CD4+ or CD8+ T cells sorted from blood, collected in a trial of the OX40 agonist ivuxolimab. The rearrangement links TRBV30 to TRBJ2-1; a weak D match, TRBD2 (6 bases). The sequence derives from an adult with an advanced solid tumor such as melanoma, head and neck, liver or kidney cancer. DNA of the CDR3: TGTGCCTGGAGCCCGACTAGAATGAATGAGCAGTTCTTC. This gives the protein CAWSPTRMNEQFF.